The present T cell receptor beta chain was sequenced within a study of blood T cell repertoires in COVID-19. Study in general: The study drew acute and convalescent COVID-19 samples from the United States, Italy and Spain. PBMCs, B-cell-depleted T cells, or T cells were the source of the cDNA or gDNA that made up the material.

Germline V gene lookup returns CDR1 SGHNT and CDR2 YENEEA. V lost 6 bases and J lost 7; bases outside the gene matches: 6. There are 14 residues in the CDR3. Authors' methods: Amplification of reference gene primers provided the estimated nucleated cell counts. TCRdb's copy holds only in-frame clones and misses some; the assay was immunoSEQ multiplex PCR. V and J calls and clone size are those listed in that table; D and trimming were worked out from the DNA. The top ten hold over 8.5% of the sample, which has roughly 150,000 clones, approximately 79% seen once. Sample: peripheral blood. This clonotype was sampled from a man aged 50 to 60 with active or convalescent COVID-19. This chain links TRBV11-3 with TRBJ1-6; 7 bases align to TRBD1. As DNA, the CDR3 is TGTGCCAGCAGTACGACAGGGCGAAATTCACCCCTCCACTTT. Translated: CASSTTGRNSPLHF. The full variable domain, with the rest looked up from reference TRBV11-3 and TRBJ1-6, is EAGVVQSPRYKIIEKKQPVAFWCNPISGHNTLYWYLQNLGQGPELLIRYENEEAVDDSQLPKDRFSAERLKGVDSTLKIQPAELGDSAVYLCASSTTGRNSPLHFGNGTRLTVT.